The 15 T cell receptor beta chains listed next were all sequenced from one sample in a study of blood T cell repertoires in COVID-19 (dated by TCRdb to between 2020 and 2021). Libraries were prepared through the immunoSEQ multiplex PCR assay. The table was pulled from immuneACCESS by TCRdb, which kept in-frame rearrangements only. Such tables lose some clones; where checked, under half of the loss comes from unresolved V genes, and the rest has no known cause. This sample holds about 130,000 clones; approximately 80% were observed only once. Approximately 9.9% of the sample rests with the top ten. The sequencing input was peripheral blood. Receptors originate from a man in his sixties who had recovered from COVID-19.

V is TRBV19 and J is TRBJ1-2; 7 bases are shared with TRBD1. CDR3 length equals 13 residues. Germline V gene data show CDR1 as LNHDA and CDR2 as SQIVND (reference sequence). Losses at the gene ends were 7 bases for V and 8 bases for J; bases not matched to a gene: 10. The CDR3 spells CASTTGQPDGYTF. CDR3 coding DNA: TGTGCCAGTACCACGGGACAGCCTGACGGCTACACCTTC.

V is TRBV28 and J is TRBJ1-6, with a tentative D call TRBD1 (5 bases). Germline CDR1 is MDHEN and CDR2 is SYDVKM. The CDR3 is made up of 15 amino acids. V dropped 6 bases and J dropped 10 bases, with 19 bases sitting between them. The CDR3 DNA follows: TGTGCCAGCAGGGGGGAGGGCGGCCTACGGTCACCCCTCCACTTT. It codes for CASRGEGGLRSPLHF.

The chain employs TRBV6-1 and TRBJ2-3; 7 bases match TRBD2. Germline loops: CDR1 MNHNS, CDR2 SASEGT. V gave up 0 bases and J gave up 0 bases; unmatched junction bases: 6. The CDR3 is 17 residues long. The CDR3: CASSEASTSPSTDTQYF. The CDR3 nucleotides are TGTGCCAGCAGTGAAGCCTCGACTAGCCCTAGCACAGATACGCAGTATTTT.

The rearrangement uses TRBV9 and TRBJ2-7, with D unresolved. The germline V gene has CDR1 SGDLS and CDR2 YYNGEE. V gave up 3 bases and J gave up 0 bases, with 13 bases separating them. The CDR3 runs to 15 residues. CDR3 region: CASSASEFASYEQYF. Here the CDR3 DNA reads TGTGCCAGCAGCGCCAGCGAGTTTGCCTCCTACGAGCAGTACTTC.

This chain connects TRBV5-4 to TRBJ2-3, with 15 bases matching TRBD2. V shed 4 bases and J 2 bases; nucleotides not matched to a gene: 5. Germline V CDR1 and CDR2: SGHNT, YYREEE (reference sequence). The CDR3 runs 17 residues. The CDR3 DNA follows: TGTGCCAGCAGCGCAGGACTAGCGGGGGGGAACACAGATACGCAGTATTTT. The encoded protein is CASSAGLAGGNTDTQYF. The full variable domain, with the rest looked up from reference TRBV5-4 and TRBJ2-3, is ETGVTQSPTHLIKTRGQQVTLRCSSQSGHNTVSWYQQALGQGPQFIFQYYREEENGRGNFPPRFSGLQFPNYSSELNVNALELDDSALYLCASSAGLAGGNTDTQYFGPGTRLTVL.

The chain carries TRBV10-3 and TRBJ2-7; 9 nucleotides agree with TRBD2. The CDR3 extends over 15 amino acids. CDR1 and CDR2 from the germline V gene are ENHRY and SYGVKD. V shed 3 bases, J shed 0 bases, and the junction held 3 bases outside the gene matches. The CDR3: CAISDLSGSSYEQYF. CDR3 in DNA: TGTGCCATCAGTGACCTTAGCGGGAGCTCCTACGAGCAGTACTTC.

This chain connects TRBV30 to TRBJ1-4; 9 nucleotides match TRBD1. CDR3 length: 14 residues. Germline CDR1 is GTSNPN and CDR2 is SVGIG (reference sequence). Trimming took 4 bases from V and 5 from J; bases not matched to a gene: 5. CDR3 amino acids: CAWTYGTGNEKLFF. The CDR3 nucleotides are TGTGCCTGGACATACGGGACAGGGAATGAAAAACTGTTTTTT.

This chain uses TRBV9 with TRBJ2-5; weak D call: TRBD1 (6 bases). The V end was cut by 7 bases, the J end by 1 base, with 11 bases between. Germline values: CDR1 SGDLS, CDR2 YYNGEE. The CDR3 spans 13 residues. CDR3 region: CASSRGVQETQYF. The CDR3 DNA is TGTGCCAGCTCCAGGGGCGTCCAAGAGACCCAGTACTTC. Combining the CDR3 with reference TRBV9 and TRBJ2-5 gives the whole variable domain DSGVTQTPKHLITATGQRVTLRCSPRSGDLSVYWYQQSLDQGLQFLIQYYNGEERAKGNILERFSAQQFPDLHSELNLSSLELGDSALYFCASSRGVQETQYFGPGTRLLVL.

The rearrangement links TRBV18 to TRBJ2-7; 11 positions agree with TRBD1. The V gene's germline CDR1 is KGHSH and CDR2 LQKENI. J gave up 2 bases and V 6 bases, and 6 bases lay outside the gene matches. The CDR3 has 15 amino acids. The DNA for the CDR3 is TGTGCCAGCTCTCCGGACAGGGGGCACCCCTACGAGCAGTACTTC. Translation: CASSPDRGHPYEQYF.

The V gene is TRBV5-1, the J gene TRBJ1-3; 7 bases map to TRBD1. This CDR3 region has 16 residues. V lost 4 bases, J lost 0 bases, and 7 bases stayed unmatched. In germline, CDR1 is SGHRS, CDR2 YFSETQ. The chain's CDR3 is CASSTGQADSGNTIYF. The CDR3 DNA sequence: TGCGCCAGCAGCACCGGACAGGCCGACTCTGGAAACACCATATATTTT.

This chain uses TRBV19 with TRBJ1-1; maybe TRBD1 (6 bases). Trimming left V 3 bases short and J 1 base short, with 12 bases between. CDR3 length: 15 residues. Germline CDR1 is LNHDA and CDR2 is SQIVND (reference sequence). CDR3 DNA: TGTGCCAGTAGTATCAATGGGGGCGCGAACACTGAAGCTTTCTTT. It specifies CASSINGGANTEAFF. The entire variable domain, with the rest obtained from reference TRBV19 and TRBJ1-1, is as follows: DGGITQSPKYLFRKEGQNVTLSCEQNLNHDAMYWYRQDPGQGLRLIYYSQIVNDFQKGDIAEGYSVSREKKESFPLTVTSAQKNPTAFYLCASSINGGANTEAFFGQGTRLTVV.

V gene TRBV28 combines with J gene TRBJ2-7; TRBD1 matches at 9 bases. Germline assignment: CDR1 MDHEN and CDR2 SYDVKM. The CDR3 has 15 amino acids. J lost 3 bases, V lost 2 bases, and 5 bases had no gene match. CDR3 sequence reads: CASSLGDRDRYEQYF. DNA of the CDR3: TGTGCCAGCAGTTTAGGGGACAGGGATCGCTACGAGCAGTACTTC.

The chain couples TRBV4-2 to TRBJ2-3; no clear D gene. V lost 0 bases, J lost 4 bases, and 8 bases lay in between. Germline V lookup: CDR1 LGHNA, CDR2 YNFKEQ. There are 14 residues in the CDR3. CDR3 region: CASSQDPVADTQYF. In DNA form, the CDR3 reads TGTGCCAGCAGCCAAGATCCGGTAGCAGATACGCAGTATTTT.

This clone has only a few counts. V and J are TRBV7-8 and TRBJ2-7; TRBD2 agrees at 13 bases. The CDR3 contains 15 residues. CDR1 and CDR2 (germline): SGHVS, FQNEAQ. Losses at the gene ends were 5 bases for V and 2 bases for J; bases not matched to a gene: 3. The CDR3 region has the DNA TGTGCCAGCAGCCTCGGACTAGCGGGGGCCTACGAGCAGTACTTC. Amino acids: CASSLGLAGAYEQYF.

The genes are TRBV3-1 (or the pseudogene TRBV3-2) and TRBJ1-3; 7 bases are shared with TRBD1. The CDR3 has 16 amino acids. With 5 bases clipped from V and 2 bases from J, the junction kept 9 bases outside the gene matches. Looked up from germline, CDR1 is LGHDT and CDR2 is YNNKEL (reference sequence). The CDR3 bases are TGTGCCAGCAGCTTCAACTTAGGGGGCGCTGGAAACACCATATATTTT. Encoded protein: CASSFNLGGAGNTIYF.